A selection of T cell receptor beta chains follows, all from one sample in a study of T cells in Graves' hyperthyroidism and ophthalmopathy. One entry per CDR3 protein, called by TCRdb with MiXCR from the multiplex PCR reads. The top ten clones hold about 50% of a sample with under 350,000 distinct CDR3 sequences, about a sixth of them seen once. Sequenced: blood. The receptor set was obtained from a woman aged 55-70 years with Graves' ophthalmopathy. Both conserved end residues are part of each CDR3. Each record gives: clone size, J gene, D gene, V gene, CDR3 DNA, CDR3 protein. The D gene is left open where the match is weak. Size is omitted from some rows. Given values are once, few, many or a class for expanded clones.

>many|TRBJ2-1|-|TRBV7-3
TGTGCCAGCAGCCCTGGAGGCATAAAGAGGCTAAATGAGCAGTTCTTC
CASSPGGIKRLNEQFF
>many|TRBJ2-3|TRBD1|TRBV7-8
TGTGCCAGCAGCCTCCGCAGGGGGCGTACGCAGTATTTT
CASSLRRGRTQYF
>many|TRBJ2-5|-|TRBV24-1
TGTGCCACCAGTGCAGACGGTTCCCAAGAGACCCAGTACTTC
CATSADGSQETQYF
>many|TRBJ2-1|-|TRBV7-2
TGTGCCAGCAGCTTAGCGGTTCCTGGATATGAGCAGTTCTTC
CASSLAVPGYEQFF
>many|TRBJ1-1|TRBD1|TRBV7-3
TGTGCCAGCAGCCTTAGGGCAGGGGGGAAATTGATGAACACTGAAGCTTTCTTT
CASSLRAGGKLMNTEAFF
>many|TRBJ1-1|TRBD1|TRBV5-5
TGTGCCAGCAGCGCCACAGGGGTGAACACTGAAGCTTTCTTT
CASSATGVNTEAFF
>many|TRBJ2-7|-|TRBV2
TGTGCCAGCAGTTCAACCGGGGCCTACGAGCAGTACTTC
CASSSTGAYEQYF
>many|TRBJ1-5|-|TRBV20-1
TGCAGTGCTAGAGTGAACTTTTGGAGCAATCAGCCCCAGCATTTT
CSARVNFWSNQPQHF
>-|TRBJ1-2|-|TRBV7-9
TGTGCCAGCAGCCTAAATCTGGGTGGCTACACCTTC
CASSLNLGGYTF
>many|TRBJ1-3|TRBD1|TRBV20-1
TGCAGTGCTCGACAGGGCTCTGGAAACACCATATATTTT
CSARQGSGNTIYF
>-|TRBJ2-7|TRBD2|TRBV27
TGTGCCAGCAGTTACCGCGGGGGAGAGCAGTACTTC
CASSYRGGEQYF
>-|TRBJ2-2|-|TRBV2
TGTGCCAGTGACCCAGTATCCGGGGAGCTGTTTTTT
CASDPVSGELFF
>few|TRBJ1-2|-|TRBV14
TGTGCCAGCAGCCAAGACGCCGGGACATTCTATGGCTACACCTTC
CASSQDAGTFYGYTF
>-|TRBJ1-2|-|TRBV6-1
TGTGCCAGCAGTGGACAGTGGGATTCCTATGGCTACACCTTC
CASSGQWDSYGYTF
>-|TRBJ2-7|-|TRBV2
TGTGCCAGACGGCCCCCGGACAAAGCCTACGAGCAGTACTTC
CARRPPDKAYEQYF
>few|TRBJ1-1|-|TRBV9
TGTGCCAGCAGCGAACAGGTTCGGGGGGACTACACTGAAGCTTTCTTT
CASSEQVRGDYTEAFF
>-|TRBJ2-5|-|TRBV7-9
TGTGCCAGCAGTCCCCCGGTATTAGAGACCCAGCACTTC
CASSPPVLETQHF
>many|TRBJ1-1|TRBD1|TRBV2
TGTGCCAGCATTACGTCGACAGGGGGCACTGAAGCTTTCTTT
CASITSTGGTEAFF
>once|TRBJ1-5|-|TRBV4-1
TGCGCCAGCAGCCTTGAGGGAAGGGTTGGTCAGCCCCGGCATTTT
CASSLEGRVGQPRHF
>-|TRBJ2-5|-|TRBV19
TGTGCCAGTAGTAATTCGGCTCGGTACCAAGAGACCCAGTACTTC
CASSNSARYQETQYF
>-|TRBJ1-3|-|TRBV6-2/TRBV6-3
TGTGCCAGCAGCCCATCGGGCAGGACCTTCGGAAACACCATATATTTT
CASSPSGRTFGNTIYF
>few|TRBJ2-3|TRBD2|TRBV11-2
TGTGCCAGCAGCCTTAGCGGGGGGGCGGGGTCAGATACGCAGTATTTT
CASSLSGGAGSDTQYF
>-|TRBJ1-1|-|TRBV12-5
TGTGCTAGTGGTTTGGTACTGGGTAAGGGGACTGAAGCTTTCTTT
CASGLVLGKGTEAFF